This T cell receptor beta chain was observed in a study of early T cells in non-severe SARS-CoV-2 infection. The CDR3 is made up of 15 amino acids. Germline V lookup: CDR1 MNHEY, CDR2 SVGAGI. Between the trimmed V and J ends, which lost 0 bases and 2 bases, there was a span of 11 bases. TCRdb re-called the 5' RACE reads with MiXCR, one entry per CDR3 protein. The table lists around 58,000 distinct CDR3 sequences, about 8% of them singletons, with roughly a tenth in the top ten. This clonotype was observed a few times. This clonotype was obtained from an adult who was a healthcare worker with PCR-confirmed SARS-CoV-2 infection or an uninfected control (not recorded which). The material sequenced was whole blood, taken at baseline. V usage is TRBV6-5 and J usage is TRBJ2-7; maybe TRBD1 (6 bases). For the CDR3, the DNA is TGTGCCAGCAGTTACTCGGACAGCGTAGCCTACGAGCAGTACTTC. Protein sequence: CASSYSDSVAYEQYF.